The sequence of this T cell receptor beta chain was determined in a study of beta chain features in type 1 diabetes. The study's findings and limits: There was a moderate but significant shortening of TCRB CDR3s in all four CD4+ subsets of Type 1 diabetes patients. The study found that naive, central memory and Treg TCRB repertoires appeared more similar in patients than in healthy donors.

CDR3 length: 13 amino acids. Germline values: CDR1 SNHLY, CDR2 FYNNEI. Losses at the gene ends were 4 bases for V and 9 bases for J; bases not matched to a gene: 8. Reverse transcribing all isolated RNA meant expressed TCRB transcripts were sequenced. Sequencing used immunoSEQ multiplex PCR; TCRdb keeps in-frame clones, though not all of them. The sample lists around 500,000 clones; over 9.5% were seen once. Blood was drawn once from each donor into heparinised tubes. The draws averaged roughly 120 mL. Sorted populations all had greater than 98% purity. Concerning this clone: As yet, its antigen is unknown.

Specimen: naive CD4+ T cells from blood. This chain connects TRBV2 to TRBJ1-2; 7 positions agree with TRBD1. The sequence derives from a woman aged 18-29 years in good health. The CDR3 reads CASSVNRGRSYTF. The DNA for the CDR3 is TGTGCCAGCAGTGTAAACAGGGGCCGTAGCTACACCTTC.